The present T cell receptor beta chain was sequenced within a study of glioma-infiltrating T cells. Using RNA template, CDR3s of TCR alpha and beta were amplified with iRepertoire arm-PCR. MiXCR, run by TCRdb on the multiplex PCR reads, gives a single entry per CDR3 protein. The sample includes more than 95,000 distinct CDR3 sequences, approximately 25% seen only once; the top ten take roughly 15%. Trimming removed 0 bases at V and 4 bases at J, with 13 bases between. The germline V gene has CDR1 SGHRS and CDR2 YFSETQ. The CDR3 spans 16 residues. Turning to this clonotype: A clone one base away is much larger, so this may be a read error.

This rearrangement joins TRBV5-1 to TRBJ2-2; a possible D gene is TRBD1 (6 bases). The sequenced sample was glioma tissue, nonneoplastic brain tissue, or PBMCs (not recorded which). This clonotype was obtained from a human donor with low-grade glioma or glioblastoma, undergoing nonglioma brain surgery, or in good health (not recorded which). The CDR3 coding sequence is TGCGCCAGCAGCTTGGTAACAGGGAACGGCACCGGGGAGCTGTTTTTT. Translated: CASSLVTGNGTGELFF.